The entry that follows covers one T cell receptor (beta chain) sequence. Its cognate antigen is unknown. The data derive from a study of siplizumab effects on memory and regulatory T cells. Regarding the study as a whole: Alloreactive CD4+ clones that could be mapped were on average about 64% Treg-derived with siplizumab, against approximately 30% in controls.

Per the germline V gene, CDR1 is ENHRY and CDR2 is SYGVKD. With 6 bases clipped from V and 1 base from J, the junction kept 4 bases outside the gene matches. CDR3 length equals 14 residues. Assaying covered about 99,000 TCR templates per sample. Sequenced by immunoSEQ multiplex PCR; TCRdb stores in-frame clones only, minus some. The sample lists more than 90,000 clones, 90% to 95% seen once, with 1.3% in the top ten. V usage is TRBV10-3 and J usage is TRBJ1-1, with 8 bases that match TRBD1. The sample consisted of non-Treg CD4+ T cells sorted from blood. The clonotype originates from a human donor in good health. The CDR3 DNA follows: TGTGCCATCAGGGCCGGGACAGGGAACACTGAAGCTTTCTTT. Amino acid sequence: CAIRAGTGNTEAFF.